Listed here are 3 T cell receptor beta chains from one sample, sequenced in a study of T cells after posttransplantation cyclophosphamide. Busulfan-fludarabine conditioning, marrow transplant, and cyclophosphamide on days +3 and +4 were administered. This table comes from immunoSEQ multiplex PCR, and its TCRdb copy is limited to in-frame clones, with some not included. The sample has tens of thousands of clones, 70% to 90% seen once. The sample was PBMCs, taken after allogeneic stem cell transplant with posttransplant cyclophosphamide. The receptors were gathered from a female patient between 30 and 39 years old who received an allogeneic stem cell transplant from an unrelated donor, was CMV-positive, and had no GVHD. A subset of T cells may come from the graft donor.

The chain employs TRBV7-6 and TRBJ2-3; the match to TRBD1 covers 8 bases. J gave up 1 base and V 5 bases, and 5 bases lay outside the gene matches. The CDR3 covers 15 residues. Per the germline V gene, CDR1 is SGHVS and CDR2 is FNYEAQ. For the CDR3, the DNA is TGTGCCAGCAGCCAGGACAGGGCCGGCACAGATACGCAGTATTTT. Residues: CASSQDRAGTDTQYF.

CDR3 protein: CASSPLAGGRQETQYF. The CDR3 nucleotides read TGTGCCAGCAGCCCACTAGCGGGGGGGCGCCAGGAGACCCAGTACTTC. The V call is TRBV7-3, the J call TRBJ2-5; TRBD2 matches 13 bases. V lost 5 bases and J lost 5; bases outside the gene matches: 8. CDR3 length: 16 residues. Germline V gives CDR1 SGHTA, CDR2 FQGTGA.

The rearrangement uses TRBV2 and TRBJ2-5; 9 positions match TRBD2. The CDR3 is 13 amino acids. Germline lookup yields CDR1 SNHLY and CDR2 FYNNEI. The V segment lost 8 bases and the J segment 4 bases; nucleotides outside the gene matches: 5. The CDR3 sequence is CASCLAGLETQYF. CDR3 DNA: TGTGCCAGCTGTCTAGCGGGGTTAGAGACCCAGTACTTC.